This T cell receptor beta chain was profiled in a study of cytomegalovirus exposure and HLA in healthy donors. Germline V gives CDR1 MNHEY, CDR2 SVGAGI. CDR3 length: 14 residues. 13 Jbeta primers and 60 Vbeta primers were used for the PCR. TCRdb keeps only in-frame clones here, not all; method: immunoSEQ multiplex PCR. This table has a few hundred thousand clones, approximately 80% appearing once. The receptor was isolated from a girl aged 2 to 10 in good health and CMV-seronegative. Sequencing was done on a sample of PBMCs. V is TRBV6-5 and J is TRBJ2-5, with 7 bases that match TRBD1. The J call is in doubt because the DNA end fits TRBJ2-7 better. CDR3 sequence reads: CASRRDRMPYEQYF. The CDR3 DNA reads as TGTGCCAGCAGGAGGGACAGAATGCCCTACGAGCAGTACTTC.